The clone carrying this T cell receptor (beta chain) showed up many times. Its antigen is unidentified. The read stops 3 residues short of the end of the CDR3; the missing end is completed from the germline J gene. Germline lookup yields CDR1 LNHDA and CDR2 SQIVND (reference sequence). The CDR3 length is 15 residues. The ends lost 9 bases at V and 5 bases at J; junction bases unmatched: 11. The sample originates from a study of T cell clonality in common variable immunodeficiency. Findings and limits, study-wide: Compared with healthy controls, CVID subjects showed increased TCRbeta clonality, mostly in about a third. Common variable immunodeficiency TCR beta sequences reportedly had fewer deletions and N-nucleotide insertions.

CVID meant reduced serum IgG, IgA and/or IgM plus specific antibody deficiency. The protocol was immunoSEQ multiplex PCR, while the TCRdb copy is restricted to in-frame clones and leaves out a portion. This sample comprises 25,000 to 35,000 clones, none seen once only. The sample taken for sequencing was peripheral blood mononuclear cells. This clonotype was sampled from a human donor with common variable immunodeficiency. This chain connects TRBV19 to TRBJ2-5; 11 nucleotides align to TRBD1. The part of the CDR3 DNA that was read is TGTGCCAGCCATCATGGACAGGGGGCTCACGAGACC. Its translation: CASHHGQGAHET. The whole CDR3 reads CASHHGQGAHETQYF. The full variable domain, rest sourced from reference TRBV19 and TRBJ2-5, is DGGITQSPKYLFRKEGQNVTLSCEQNLNHDAMYWYRQDPGQGLRLIYYSQIVNDFQKGDIAEGYSVSREKKESFPLTVTSAQKNPTAFYLCASHHGQGAHETQYFGPGTRLLVL.